A single sample is the source of the 12 T cell receptor beta chains below, sequenced in a study of blood T cell repertoires in COVID-19 (dated by TCRdb to the early 2020s). Library prep was done by the immunoSEQ multiplex PCR assay. TCRdb mirrors the immuneACCESS table, restricted to in-frame sequences. Some clones are absent from its copies; in checked studies, under half trace to an unresolved V gene, and the reason for the others is unknown. This sample comprises about 200,000 clones, over 75% of them detected only once. The biggest ten clones account for roughly 8% of the sample. The sequenced sample was peripheral blood. The source of these receptors is an elderly woman with acute or convalescent COVID-19.

The CDR3 loop reads CASIPYLYGYTF. The CDR3 DNA reads TGTGCCAGTATCCCCTATTTATATGGCTACACCTTC. This chain connects TRBV21-1 to TRBJ1-2. TRBV21-1 is a documented pseudogene. The CDR3 is 12 residues long.

This rearrangement joins TRBV5-5 to TRBJ1-4; TRBD1 might be the D (6 bases). This CDR3 is built from 15 residues. Germline CDR1 and CDR2: SGHKS and YYEKEE (reference sequence). V was shortened by 4 bases and J by 8 bases, with 18 bases between the two germline ends. CDR3 protein: CASSLPGTPGEKLFF. CDR3 sequence (DNA): TGTGCCAGCAGCCTCCCGGGGACACCCGGAGAAAAACTGTTTTTT.

The chain links TRBV7-8 to TRBJ2-7; possibly TRBD2 for D (6 bases). Trimming pared 2 bases from V and 3 bases from J, leaving 17 bases between. Looked up from germline, CDR1 is SGHVS and CDR2 is FQNEAQ. The CDR3 extends over 16 amino acids. CDR3: CASSLTTGGPGYEQYF. Written as DNA, the CDR3 is TGTGCCAGCAGCTTAACAACTGGAGGGCCTGGCTACGAGCAGTACTTC.

This chain uses TRBV20-1 with TRBJ2-5; 11 nucleotides match TRBD2. Germline V gene sequence: CDR1 DFQATT, CDR2 SNEGSKA (reference sequence). CDR3 length: 15 residues. V lost 3 bases, J lost 5 bases, and 8 bases stayed unmatched. As DNA, the CDR3 is TGCAGTGCTAGTGGGCTAGCGGGGGGCGGGGAGACCCAGTACTTC. This translates into CSASGLAGGGETQYF.

This clone was picked up one time. V and J are TRBV28 and TRBJ2-1, with 12 bases that match TRBD2. CDR3 size: 15 residues. Germline V gene data show CDR1 as MDHEN and CDR2 as SYDVKM. V gave up 5 bases and J gave up 8 bases; unmatched junction bases: 7. The chain's CDR3 is CASSLAGGPVDEQFF. Here the CDR3 DNA reads TGTGCCAGCAGTCTAGCGGGAGGGCCCGTCGATGAGCAGTTCTTC.

The chain combines TRBV2 with TRBJ1-1; weak D call: TRBD1 (5 bases). Trimming shortened V by 4 bases and J by 1 base, and 19 bases separated the two germline ends. Germline V gene lookup returns CDR1 SNHLY and CDR2 FYNNEI. This CDR3 has 17 residues. The CDR3 here is CASSAGPGREKNTEAFF. CDR3 sequence (DNA): TGTGCCAGCAGTGCAGGTCCAGGGAGGGAGAAGAACACTGAAGCTTTCTTT.

This clone was counted a few times. This chain uses TRBV2 with TRBJ1-5; perhaps TRBD1 as D (6 bases). With 4 bases removed from V and 0 bases from J, the gap between germline ends came to 10 bases. This CDR3 region has 15 residues. The germline V gene has CDR1 SNHLY and CDR2 FYNNEI. The CDR3 DNA reads TGTGCCAGCAGTGTAAACAGGGTTAGCAATCAGCCCCAGCATTTT. Amino acids: CASSVNRVSNQPQHF.

This chain joins TRBV19 and TRBJ1-5; the D gene is possibly TRBD1 (6 bases). Germline CDR1 and CDR2: LNHDA and SQIVND (reference sequence). The ends were cut back, 6 bases at V and 0 bases at J, with 21 bases in the middle. The CDR3 contains 18 residues. CDR3 DNA sequence: TGTGCCAGTAGCCCGGGACACACCATCTCCTATAGCAATCAGCCCCAGCATTTT. It yields the protein CASSPGHTISYSNQPQHF.

The chain has TRBV15 and TRBJ2-7; 9 nucleotides align to TRBD1. CDR3 size: 16 residues. Germline V gives CDR1 LNHNV, CDR2 YYDKDF (reference sequence). V shed 2 bases, J shed 6 bases, and the junction held 11 bases outside the gene matches. The DNA of the CDR3 is TGTGCCACCAGCAGAACAACTTGGACAGGGGATCCCGAGCAGTACTTC. This codes for CATSRTTWTGDPEQYF.

V usage is TRBV5-8 and J usage is TRBJ1-1; 7 nucleotides match TRBD1. The junction had 5 bases not matched to a gene; V was cut back by 0 bases and J by 0 bases. This CDR3 is built from 16 residues. The germline V gene encodes CDR1 SGHTS and CDR2 YDEGEE. Here the CDR3 reads CASSLGGGQVNTEAFF. The CDR3 nucleotides read TGTGCCAGCAGCTTGGGTGGCGGACAGGTGAACACTGAAGCTTTCTTT.

This chain uses TRBV28 with TRBJ2-1, with D perhaps matching TRBD1 (7 bases). Germline V lookup: CDR1 MDHEN, CDR2 SYDVKM. Trimming removed 5 bases at V and 6 bases at J, with 20 bases between. This CDR3 is 16 amino acids long. The CDR3 is CASSLSGQGGGNEQFF. In DNA form, the CDR3 reads TGTGCCAGCAGTCTATCGGGGCAGGGGGGAGGCAATGAGCAGTTCTTC.

The chain carries TRBV24-1 and TRBJ2-1; 9 nucleotides agree with TRBD2. The CDR3 length is 17 residues. Trimming removed 0 bases from V and 5 bases from J; junction bases left unmatched: 7. From germline, CDR1 is KGHDR and CDR2 SFDVKD. The CDR3 protein is CATSDLRVAGGNNEQFF. In nucleotides, the CDR3 is TGTGCCACCAGTGATTTGCGGGTCGCGGGGGGGAACAATGAGCAGTTCTTC.